Presented here are 31 T cell receptor beta chains from one specimen sequenced in a study of blood T cell repertoires in COVID-19. Method: immunoSEQ multiplex PCR; TCRdb's copy keeps in-frame clones and lacks some. Here the sample spans around 360,000 clones, 87% being singletons. Source material: PBMCs or T cells enriched from blood (not recorded which). All receptors come from a man between 40 and 49 years old in a cohort exposed to, infected with or recovered from COVID-19 (not recorded which).

The V gene is TRBV27, the J gene TRBJ2-2; 9 bases align to TRBD2. V trimming: 3 bases; J trimming: 6 bases; junction bases outside the gene matches: 8. The CDR3 length is 16 residues. Germline assignment: CDR1 MNHEY and CDR2 SMNVEV (reference sequence). The DNA for the CDR3 is TGTGCCAGCAGTTTTGATGGCGGGAGGGCTGCCGGGGAGCTGTTTTTT. Protein product: CASSFDGGRAAGELFF.

The chain couples TRBV10-1 to TRBJ1-1; TRBD1 aligns across 10 bases. The CDR3 has 15 amino acids. The ends lost 3 bases at V and 6 bases at J; junction bases unmatched: 7. Germline V lookup: CDR1 WNHNN, CDR2 SYGVQD (reference sequence). CDR3 residues: CASSDPGQGRAEAFF. CDR3 DNA sequence: TGCGCCAGCAGTGACCCGGGACAGGGGAGGGCTGAAGCTTTCTTT.

J is TRBJ1-2 and V is TRBV20-1, with D unresolved. Trimming left V 3 bases short and J 5 bases short, with 13 bases between. The germline V gene has CDR1 DFQATT and CDR2 SNEGSKA (reference sequence). The CDR3 is 13 amino acids. The CDR3 nucleotides are TGCAGTGCTAGTCCGCAGGCGGGGTATGGCTACACCTTC. It specifies CSASPQAGYGYTF.

This chain uses TRBV28 with TRBJ2-1, with 11 bases aligning to TRBD2. V was pared by 4 bases and J by 3 bases, with 5 bases of the junction left unmatched. The CDR3 is 16 residues long. The germline CDR1 and CDR2 sequences are MDHEN and SYDVKM. Written as DNA, the CDR3 is TGTGCCAGCAGTTCGCCGGGACTAGCGGTCTACAATGAGCAGTTCTTC. Protein: CASSSPGLAVYNEQFF.

The CDR3 sequence: CASSLGQGRQYGYTF. CDR3 DNA: TGCGCCAGCAGCTTAGGACAGGGGCGACAGTATGGCTACACCTTC. The V and J genes are TRBV5-1 and TRBJ1-2, with TRBD1 matching 9 bases. Germline CDR1 is SGHRS and CDR2 is YFSETQ. V gave up 2 bases and J gave up 5 bases; unmatched junction bases: 7. The CDR3 is 15 residues long.

The chain links TRBV28 to TRBJ1-3; TRBD1 agrees at 10 bases. Germline CDR1 and CDR2: MDHEN and SYDVKM. The J segment lost 0 bases and the V segment lost 6 bases, leaving 8 bases of the junction unmatched. CDR3 length: 17 residues. The CDR3 coding sequence is TGTGCCAGCAGCTTCCCCGGGACAGGGGTCTCTGGAAACACCATATATTTT. Translated: CASSFPGTGVSGNTIYF.

The V and J genes are TRBV30 and TRBJ1-2; the D is unclear. The CDR3 has 12 amino acids. Trimming shortened V by 3 bases and J by 1 base, and 6 bases separated the two germline ends. CDR1 and CDR2 (germline): GTSNPN, SVGIG (reference sequence). CDR3 DNA sequence: TGTGCCTGGAGCAGGTATAACTATGGCTACACCTTC. Amino acid sequence: CAWSRYNYGYTF.

The rearrangement links TRBV7-2 to TRBJ2-1; the D is unclear. The CDR3 covers 12 residues. V gave up 4 bases and J gave up 10 bases, with 11 bases separating them. CDR1 and CDR2 from the germline V gene are SGHTA and FQGNSA. In DNA form, the CDR3 reads TGTGCCAGCAGCTCCTACCGAGCAGAGCAGTTCTTC. Its protein is CASSSYRAEQFF.

V gene TRBV29-1 combines with J gene TRBJ2-3, with TRBD2 matching 10 bases. CDR1 and CDR2 (germline): SQVTM, ANQGSEA. Germline trimming cut 7 bases from V and 4 bases from J; bases unmatched to any gene: 11. The length of the CDR3 is 15 residues. The CDR3 reads CSAGRSGRGADTQYF. DNA for the CDR3: TGCAGCGCCGGAAGGAGCGGGAGGGGTGCAGATACGCAGTATTTT.

V gene TRBV5-1 combines with J gene TRBJ2-1; D possibly corresponds to TRBD2 (5 bases). V was shortened by 0 bases and J by 7 bases, with 14 bases between the two germline ends. This CDR3 contains 15 residues. Germline CDR1 and CDR2: SGHRS and YFSETQ. Written as DNA, the CDR3 is TGCGCCAGCAGCTTGGAATACAGCGGAGCTAATGAGCAGTTCTTC. It is translated as CASSLEYSGANEQFF.

This clone has just a few counts. V and J are TRBV30 and TRBJ1-3; possibly TRBD1 for D (6 bases). V was trimmed by 1 base and J by 3 bases, leaving 16 bases between them. CDR1 and CDR2 from the germline V gene are GTSNPN and SVGIG (reference sequence). The CDR3 is made up of 16 amino acids. Here the CDR3 DNA reads TGTGCCTGGAGTGAACAGGGAACCCGGAGTGGAAACACCATATATTTT. This translates into CAWSEQGTRSGNTIYF.

The CDR3 region has the DNA TGTGCCAGCTCCACCATGAGCTCCTACAATGAGCAGTTCTTC. Amino acids: CASSTMSSYNEQFF. The chain has TRBV18 and TRBJ2-1; D is uncertain. Trimming pared 6 bases from V and 0 bases from J, leaving 9 bases between. The CDR3 covers 14 residues. Germline CDR1 reads KGHSH; CDR2 reads LQKENI.

This chain links TRBV5-1 with TRBJ1-2; 8 positions match TRBD1. This CDR3 comprises 14 residues. Germline CDR1 SGHRS, CDR2 YFSETQ. V lost 4 bases and J lost 4; bases outside the gene matches: 6. Here the CDR3 reads CASSPGQGSYGYTF. CDR3 DNA: TGCGCCAGCAGCCCCGGACAGGGTTCCTATGGCTACACCTTC.

The sample holds one count of this clone. J is TRBJ2-3 and V is TRBV2, with TRBD2 matching 13 bases. The CDR3 length is 16 residues. Germline values: CDR1 SNHLY, CDR2 FYNNEI. J lost 6 bases, V lost 4 bases, and 7 bases had no gene match. The CDR3 region has the DNA TGTGCCAGCAGTGGAAGGGGACTAGCGGGACGGGATACGCAGTATTTT. Protein: CASSGRGLAGRDTQYF. The whole variable domain, remainder taken from reference TRBV2 and TRBJ2-3, is EPEVTQTPSHQVTQMGQEVILRCVPISNHLYFYWYRQILGQKVEFLVSFYNNEISEKSEIFDDQFSVERPDGSNFTLKIRSTKLEDSAMYFCASSGRGLAGRDTQYFGPGTRLTVL.

The CDR3 coding sequence is TGTGCCAGCAGCCAATCACAGGGGGTACGCTACACCTTC. It codes for CASSQSQGVRYTF. The chain has TRBV3-1 (or the pseudogene TRBV3-2) and TRBJ1-2, with 8 positions matching TRBD1. The CDR3 extends over 13 amino acids. CDR1 and CDR2 (germline): LGHDT, YNNKEL (reference sequence). V lost 2 bases, J lost 9 bases, and 5 bases stayed unmatched.

V usage is TRBV19 and J usage is TRBJ2-7; 11 bases are a match to TRBD2. Germline CDR1 and CDR2: LNHDA and SQIVND (reference sequence). Unmatched junction bases numbered 0, after V lost 2 bases and J lost 0 bases. The CDR3 has 15 amino acids. CDR3 amino acids: CASSILAGGSYEQYF. For the CDR3, the DNA is TGTGCCAGTAGTATACTAGCGGGGGGCTCCTACGAGCAGTACTTC. The variable domain in full, completed from reference TRBV19 and TRBJ2-7, reads DGGITQSPKYLFRKEGQNVTLSCEQNLNHDAMYWYRQDPGQGLRLIYYSQIVNDFQKGDIAEGYSVSREKKESFPLTVTSAQKNPTAFYLCASSILAGGSYEQYFGPGTRLTVT.

The chain has TRBV6-2 or TRBV6-3 and TRBJ2-7; 11 nucleotides align to TRBD2. CDR3 length: 16 amino acids. V lost 6 bases and J lost 7; bases outside the gene matches: 14. CDR1 and CDR2 (germline): MNHEY, SVGEGT. The CDR3 loop reads CASSSPLAGVVREQYF. For the CDR3, the DNA is TGTGCCAGCAGCTCCCCACTAGCGGGAGTAGTCCGAGAGCAGTACTTC.

The gene calls are TRBV18 and TRBJ2-2; tentatively, D is TRBD1 (6 bases). Trimming took 2 bases from V and 0 from J, leaving 10 bases between them. The CDR3 has 16 residues. The germline gives CDR1 KGHSH, CDR2 LQKENI. CDR3 amino acids: CASSPMTGANTGELFF. CDR3 nucleotides: TGTGCCAGCTCACCAATGACAGGCGCGAACACCGGGGAGCTGTTTTTT.

J is TRBJ2-7 and V is TRBV18; D may be TRBD2 (5 bases). Between the trimmed V and J ends, which lost 3 bases and 6 bases, there was a span of 15 bases. This CDR3 has 14 residues. CDR1 and CDR2 from the germline V gene are KGHSH and LQKENI. CDR3 amino acids: CASSPPSRISEQYF. The DNA of the CDR3 is TGTGCCAGCTCACCGCCTAGCAGGATTAGCGAGCAGTACTTC.

The V and J genes are TRBV5-1 and TRBJ1-4, with D unclear. There are 13 residues in the CDR3. V lost 0 bases and J lost 7, with 7 bases in between. Germline V gene lookup returns CDR1 SGHRS and CDR2 YFSETQ. DNA of the CDR3: TGCGCCAGCAGCTTGGCGCTGAGTGAAAAACTGTTTTTT. It specifies CASSLALSEKLFF.

This clone appeared a single time. V gene TRBV4-1 combines with J gene TRBJ1-6, with 11 bases that match TRBD1. The V segment lost 3 bases and the J segment 9 bases; nucleotides outside the gene matches: 7. CDR3 length: 16 residues. CDR1 and CDR2 (germline): MGHRA, YSYEKL. Here the CDR3 reads CASSQLPGQGVSPLHF. The CDR3 DNA sequence: TGCGCCAGCAGCCAGCTTCCGGGACAGGGGGTTTCACCCCTCCACTTT.

Written as DNA, the CDR3 is TGTGCCAGCAGTACCATGACTAGCGCCAAAGAGACCCAGTACTTC. This encodes CASSTMTSAKETQYF. The V gene is TRBV27, the J gene TRBJ2-5, with 8 bases matching TRBD2. The CDR3 covers 15 residues. Trimming cost V 5 bases and J 3 bases; bases outside gene matches: 8. CDR1 is MNHEY, CDR2 SMNVEV, per germline (reference sequence).

The V and J genes are TRBV13 and TRBJ2-3; D might be TRBD1 (6 bases). In germline, CDR1 is PRHDT, CDR2 FYEKMQ (reference sequence). There are 13 residues in the CDR3. Deletions cut 6 bases from V and 3 bases from J, with 10 bases between. The CDR3 coding sequence is TGTGCCAGCAGTTTGGACAGAACAGATACGCAGTATTTT. Translated: CASSLDRTDTQYF. The whole variable domain, remainder taken from reference TRBV13 and TRBJ2-3, is AAGVIQSPRHLIKEKRETATLKCYPIPRHDTVYWYQQGPGQDPQFLISFYEKMQSDKGSIPDRFSAQQFSDYHSELNMSSLELGDSALYFCASSLDRTDTQYFGPGTRLTVL.

A single count supports this clone. This rearrangement joins TRBV5-4 to TRBJ2-1; 13 bases align to TRBD2. The CDR3 spans 16 residues. V lost 4 bases to trimming and J lost 9 bases; unmatched junction nucleotides: 10. The germline V gene has CDR1 SGHNT and CDR2 YYREEE (reference sequence). This chain's CDR3 is CASSRWTSGSPGEQFF. The CDR3 DNA follows: TGTGCCAGCAGCCGATGGACTAGCGGGAGTCCCGGTGAGCAGTTCTTC.

V is TRBV19 and J is TRBJ2-2, with a possible D match to TRBD2 (5 bases). Germline lookup yields CDR1 LNHDA and CDR2 SQIVND (reference sequence). V shed 9 bases and J shed 1 base, with 6 bases lying between them. This CDR3 is 12 amino acids long. In DNA, the CDR3 is TGTGCCAGCGGGAAGAACACCGGGGAGCTGTTTTTT. This sequence encodes CASGKNTGELFF.

The genes are TRBV28 and TRBJ1-2, with 7 positions matching TRBD1. The CDR3 sequence is 13 residues long. With 8 bases clipped from V and 4 bases from J, the junction kept 7 bases outside the gene matches. Germline V gene data show CDR1 as MDHEN and CDR2 as SYDVKM. Written as DNA, the CDR3 is TGTGCCAGCGCCCAGGGGGGAGGCTATGGCTACACCTTC. Amino acid sequence: CASAQGGGYGYTF.

The rearrangement links TRBV4-1 to TRBJ2-6, with a weak D call TRBD2 (6 bases). Germline-derived CDR1 and CDR2 are MGHRA and YSYEKL. The CDR3 spans 19 residues. The V gene lost 0 bases and the J gene lost 0 bases, with 15 bases spanning the gap. Written as DNA, the CDR3 is TGCGCCAGCAGCCAAGATGAGGAGGGAGTTACCTCTGGGGCCAACGTCCTGACTTTC. Residues: CASSQDEEGVTSGANVLTF.

This clone was observed a few times. V and J are TRBV28 and TRBJ2-1; 13 nucleotides match TRBD2. This CDR3 is 16 amino acids long. V was clipped by 5 bases and J by 6 bases; unmatched bases: 7. CDR1 and CDR2 from the germline V gene are MDHEN and SYDVKM. The CDR3 sequence: CASSATSGRALNEQFF. In DNA, the CDR3 is TGTGCCAGCAGTGCAACTAGCGGGAGGGCCCTCAATGAGCAGTTCTTC.

The chain uses TRBV11-3 and TRBJ2-1; TRBD2 agrees at 11 bases. This CDR3 has 17 amino acids. Germline V CDR1 and CDR2: SGHNT, YENEEA. V was clipped by 5 bases and J by 6 bases; unmatched bases: 12. CDR3 region: CASSLGTSGGALNEQFF. CDR3 in DNA: TGTGCCAGCAGCCTCGGGACTAGCGGAGGGGCCCTCAATGAGCAGTTCTTC. Supplemented by reference TRBV11-3 and TRBJ2-1, the full variable domain reads EAGVVQSPRYKIIEKKQPVAFWCNPISGHNTLYWYLQNLGQGPELLIRYENEEAVDDSQLPKDRFSAERLKGVDSTLKIQPAELGDSAVYLCASSLGTSGGALNEQFFGPGTRLTVL.

The chain uses TRBV14 and TRBJ2-7, with 10 nucleotides matching TRBD2. Germline V gene sequence: CDR1 SGHDN, CDR2 FVKESK. The trim removed 0 bases at V and 3 bases at J, leaving 5 bases unmatched. CDR3 length equals 16 residues. The CDR3 region is CASSQDGLAGVYEQYF. CDR3 DNA sequence: TGTGCCAGCAGCCAAGATGGGCTAGCGGGAGTCTACGAGCAGTACTTC.

The J gene is TRBJ2-7, the V gene TRBV11-3; D is ambiguous. This CDR3 is built from 15 residues. The V and J ends lost 2 bases and 1 base respectively, with 12 bases between them. Germline-derived CDR1 and CDR2 are SGHNT and YENEEA. CDR3 loop: CASSLSPESSYEQYF. In DNA form, the CDR3 reads TGTGCCAGCAGCTTAAGTCCCGAGTCATCCTACGAGCAGTACTTC.